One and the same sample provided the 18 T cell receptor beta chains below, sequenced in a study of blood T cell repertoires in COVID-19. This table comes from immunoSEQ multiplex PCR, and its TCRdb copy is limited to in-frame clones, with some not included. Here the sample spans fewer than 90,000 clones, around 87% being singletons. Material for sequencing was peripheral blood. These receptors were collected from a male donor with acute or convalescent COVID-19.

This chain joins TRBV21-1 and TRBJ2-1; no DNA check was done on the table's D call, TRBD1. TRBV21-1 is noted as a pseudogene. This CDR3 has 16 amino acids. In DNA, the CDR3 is TGTGCCAGCATTTCCCGAGGGGGACAGGGGGTCAATGAGCAGTTCTTC. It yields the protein CASISRGGQGVNEQFF.

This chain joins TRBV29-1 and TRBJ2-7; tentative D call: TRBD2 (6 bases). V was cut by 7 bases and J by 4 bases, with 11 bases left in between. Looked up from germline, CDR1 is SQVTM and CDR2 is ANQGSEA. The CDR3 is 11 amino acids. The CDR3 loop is CSGRAGYEQYF. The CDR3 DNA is TGCAGCGGGAGGGCGGGGTACGAGCAGTACTTC.

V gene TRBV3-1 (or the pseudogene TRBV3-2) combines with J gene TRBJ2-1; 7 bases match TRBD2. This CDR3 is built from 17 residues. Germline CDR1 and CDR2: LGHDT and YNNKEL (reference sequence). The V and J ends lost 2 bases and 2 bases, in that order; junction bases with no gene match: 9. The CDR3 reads CASSQNMVGGAYNEQFF. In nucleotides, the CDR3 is TGTGCCAGCAGCCAAAATATGGTGGGGGGGGCCTACAATGAGCAGTTCTTC.

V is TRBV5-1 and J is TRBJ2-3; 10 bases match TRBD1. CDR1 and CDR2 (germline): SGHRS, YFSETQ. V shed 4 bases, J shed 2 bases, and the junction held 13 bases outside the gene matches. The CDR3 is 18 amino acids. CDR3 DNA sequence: TGCGCCAGCAGCGGGGACAGGGGCCGAGGTGGGAACACAGATACGCAGTATTTT. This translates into CASSGDRGRGGNTDTQYF. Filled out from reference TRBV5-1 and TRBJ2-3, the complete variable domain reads KAGVTQTPRYLIKTRGQQVTLSCSPISGHRSVSWYQQTPGQGLQFLFEYFSETQRNKGNFPGRFSGRQFSNSRSEMNVSTLELGDSALYLCASSGDRGRGGNTDTQYFGPGTRLTVL.

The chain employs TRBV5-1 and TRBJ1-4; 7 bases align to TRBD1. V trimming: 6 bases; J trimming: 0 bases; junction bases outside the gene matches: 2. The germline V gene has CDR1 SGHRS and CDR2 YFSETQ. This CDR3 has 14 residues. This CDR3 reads CASTQGATNEKLFF. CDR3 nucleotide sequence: TGCGCCAGCACCCAGGGGGCAACTAATGAAAAACTGTTTTTT.

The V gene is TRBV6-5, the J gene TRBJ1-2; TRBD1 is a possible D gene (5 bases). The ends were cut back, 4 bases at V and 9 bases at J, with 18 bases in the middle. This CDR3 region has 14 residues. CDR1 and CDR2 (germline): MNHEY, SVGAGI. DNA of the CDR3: TGTGCCAGCAGTTCCGGGACTCCTTATGAGAGCTACACCTTC. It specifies CASSSGTPYESYTF.

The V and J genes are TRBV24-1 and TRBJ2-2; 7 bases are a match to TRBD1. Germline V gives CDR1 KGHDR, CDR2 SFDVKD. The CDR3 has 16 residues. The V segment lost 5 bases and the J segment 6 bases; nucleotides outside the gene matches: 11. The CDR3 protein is CATSGGQRPGAGELFF. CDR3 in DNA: TGTGCCACCAGTGGGGGACAGCGGCCAGGGGCCGGGGAGCTGTTTTTT.

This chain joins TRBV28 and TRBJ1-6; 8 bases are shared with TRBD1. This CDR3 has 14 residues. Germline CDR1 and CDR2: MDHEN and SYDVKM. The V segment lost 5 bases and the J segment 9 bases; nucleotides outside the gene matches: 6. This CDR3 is CASSPQGAASPLHF. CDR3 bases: TGTGCCAGCAGTCCTCAGGGGGCGGCTTCACCCCTCCACTTT. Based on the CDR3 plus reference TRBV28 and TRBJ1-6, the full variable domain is DVKVTQSSRYLVKRTGEKVFLECVQDMDHENMFWYRQDPGLGLRLIYFSYDVKMKEKGDIPEGYSVSREKKERFSLILESASTNQTSMYLCASSPQGAASPLHFGNGTRLTVT.

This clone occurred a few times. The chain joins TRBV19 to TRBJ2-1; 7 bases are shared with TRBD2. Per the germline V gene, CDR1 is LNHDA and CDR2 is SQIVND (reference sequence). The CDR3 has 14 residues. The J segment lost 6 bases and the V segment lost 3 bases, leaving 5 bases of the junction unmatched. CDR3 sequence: CASSMLAVSNEQFF. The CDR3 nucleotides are TGTGCCAGTAGTATGCTAGCGGTTAGCAATGAGCAGTTCTTC.

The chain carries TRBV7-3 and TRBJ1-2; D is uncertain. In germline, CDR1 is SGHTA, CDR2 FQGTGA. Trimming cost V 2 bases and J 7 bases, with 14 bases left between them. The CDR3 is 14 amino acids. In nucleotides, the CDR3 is TGTGCCAGCAGCTTAGGGGTCAGCGGGGTTGGCTACACCTTC. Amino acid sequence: CASSLGVSGVGYTF.

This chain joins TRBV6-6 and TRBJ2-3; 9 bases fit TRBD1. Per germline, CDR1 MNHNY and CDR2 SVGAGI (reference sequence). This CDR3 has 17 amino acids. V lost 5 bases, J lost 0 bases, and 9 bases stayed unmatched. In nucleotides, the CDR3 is TGTGCCAGCAGTCCAGGACAGGGGTTAAAAAGCACAGATACGCAGTATTTT. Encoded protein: CASSPGQGLKSTDTQYF.

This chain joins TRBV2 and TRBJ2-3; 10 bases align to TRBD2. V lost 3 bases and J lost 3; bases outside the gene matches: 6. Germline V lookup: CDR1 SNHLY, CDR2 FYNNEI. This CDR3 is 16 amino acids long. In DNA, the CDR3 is TGTGCCAGCAGTGAGTGGACTAGCGGTGATACAGATACGCAGTATTTT. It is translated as CASSEWTSGDTDTQYF.

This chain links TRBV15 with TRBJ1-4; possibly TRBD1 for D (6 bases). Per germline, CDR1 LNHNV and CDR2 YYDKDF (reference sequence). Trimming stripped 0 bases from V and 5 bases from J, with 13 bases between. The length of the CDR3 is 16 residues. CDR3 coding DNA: TGTGCCACCAGCAGAGATAGGGGGGGGTCCAATGAAAAACTGTTTTTT. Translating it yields CATSRDRGGSNEKLFF.

The CDR3 loop reads CASSFGTSGGAGLTDTQYF. DNA of the CDR3: TGTGCCAGCAGCTTCGGGACTAGCGGGGGGGCTGGGCTCACAGATACGCAGTATTTT. This rearrangement joins TRBV11-2 to TRBJ2-3, with 16 positions matching TRBD2. CDR3 length: 19 amino acids. Losses at the gene ends were 3 bases for V and 2 bases for J; bases not matched to a gene: 8. CDR1 SGHAT and CDR2 FQNNGV come from the germline V gene.

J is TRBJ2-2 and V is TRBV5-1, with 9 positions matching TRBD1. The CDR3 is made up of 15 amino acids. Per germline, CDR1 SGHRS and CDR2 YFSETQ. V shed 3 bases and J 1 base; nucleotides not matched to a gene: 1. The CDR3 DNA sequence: TGCGCCAGCAGCTGGGACAGGGAGAACACCGGGGAGCTGTTTTTT. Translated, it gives CASSWDRENTGELFF.

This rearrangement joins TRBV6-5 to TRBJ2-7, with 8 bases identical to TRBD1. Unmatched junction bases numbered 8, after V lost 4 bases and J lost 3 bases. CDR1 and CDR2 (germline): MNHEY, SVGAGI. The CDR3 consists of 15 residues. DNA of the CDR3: TGTGCCAGCAGTTCATACCCGGGACAGGTCTACGAGCAGTACTTC. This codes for CASSSYPGQVYEQYF.

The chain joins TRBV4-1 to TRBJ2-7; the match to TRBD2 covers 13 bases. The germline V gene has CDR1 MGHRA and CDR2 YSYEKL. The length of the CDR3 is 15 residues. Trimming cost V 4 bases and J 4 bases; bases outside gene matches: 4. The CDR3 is CASSLGTSGEYEQYF. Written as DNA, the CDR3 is TGCGCCAGCAGCCTCGGGACTAGCGGGGAGTACGAGCAGTACTTC.

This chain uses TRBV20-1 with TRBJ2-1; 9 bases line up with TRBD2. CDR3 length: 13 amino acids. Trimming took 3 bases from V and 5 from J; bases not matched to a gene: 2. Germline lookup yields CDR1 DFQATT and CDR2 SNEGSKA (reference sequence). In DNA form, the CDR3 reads TGCAGTGCTAGTCGCGGGGGGGACAATGAGCAGTTCTTC. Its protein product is CSASRGGDNEQFF.